A single sample is the source of the 15 T cell receptor beta chains below, sequenced in a study of T cell responses to AZD1222 COVID-19 vaccine. Generated by immunoSEQ multiplex PCR, the TCRdb table keeps only in-frame clones and is missing some. Of about 120,000 clones in the sample, roughly 93% were seen once. Here the sequenced sample was peripheral blood, taken 28 days after the second AZD1222 dose. The origin of the receptors is an adult who received the AZD1222 COVID-19 vaccine.

The sample holds one count of this clone. The V and J genes are TRBV5-1 and TRBJ2-2; TRBD2 is a possible D gene (5 bases). Looked up from germline, CDR1 is SGHRS and CDR2 is YFSETQ. The CDR3 spans 15 residues. The ends were cut back, 5 bases at V and 1 base at J, with 12 bases in the middle. CDR3 amino acids: CASSMSGENTGELFF. In DNA form, the CDR3 reads TGCGCCAGCAGTATGAGCGGAGAGAACACCGGGGAGCTGTTTTTT.

This clone was seen only once. This chain joins TRBV18 and TRBJ1-2, with TRBD1 matching 7 bases. J lost 5 bases, V lost 5 bases, and 5 bases had no gene match. The CDR3 covers 13 residues. Germline CDR1 reads KGHSH; CDR2 reads LQKENI. The CDR3 DNA reads as TGTGCCAGCTCAGCAGGGACAGAATATGGCTACACCTTC. This gives the protein CASSAGTEYGYTF.

V usage is TRBV28 and J usage is TRBJ1-5, with 9 bases aligning to TRBD1. Trimming removed 5 bases from V and 1 base from J; junction bases left unmatched: 9. The germline V gene has CDR1 MDHEN and CDR2 SYDVKM. This CDR3 spans 17 amino acids. The CDR3 DNA reads as TGTGCCAGCAGTAGCCGGGACAGGGCTACCAGCAATCAGCCCCAGCATTTT. This gives the protein CASSSRDRATSNQPQHF.

The chain carries TRBV4-2 and TRBJ2-2, with 9 bases identical to TRBD2. Germline V gene lookup returns CDR1 LGHNA and CDR2 YNFKEQ. V lost 5 bases, J lost 4 bases, and 17 bases stayed unmatched. This CDR3 comprises 19 residues. The CDR3 DNA is TGTGCCAGCAGCTACTCGTGGGCTAGCGGGACTATGGGCACCGGGGAGCTGTTTTTT. This translates into CASSYSWASGTMGTGELFF.

V and J are TRBV4-1 and TRBJ2-1, with 9 nucleotides matching TRBD2. Germline trimming cut 0 bases from V and 8 bases from J; bases unmatched to any gene: 17. Germline V gene lookup returns CDR1 MGHRA and CDR2 YSYEKL. The CDR3 runs 19 residues. CDR3 residues: CASSQEGSSSGDRGDEQFF. The CDR3, as DNA: TGCGCCAGCAGCCAAGAGGGTAGTTCTAGCGGGGACCGGGGTGATGAGCAGTTCTTC.

The chain combines TRBV27 with TRBJ1-5; weak D call: TRBD1 (5 bases). V was trimmed by 7 bases and J by 4 bases, leaving 14 bases between them. Germline values: CDR1 MNHEY, CDR2 SMNVEV (reference sequence). The CDR3 spans 14 residues. The CDR3 nucleotides are TGTGCCAGCAAAGACAGTTTGAGTAATCAGCCCCAGCATTTT. It is translated as CASKDSLSNQPQHF.

The chain combines TRBV5-1 with TRBJ2-5; 9 bases are shared with TRBD1. The V gene's germline CDR1 is SGHRS and CDR2 YFSETQ. The CDR3 is 15 residues long. The junction had 8 bases not matched to a gene; V was cut back by 7 bases and J by 1 base. CDR3 bases: TGCGCCAGCCGAACAGGGGGCGCTTTCCAAGAGACCCAGTACTTC. Translating it yields CASRTGGAFQETQYF. Using reference TRBV5-1 and TRBJ2-5 for the parts outside the CDR3, the full variable domain is KAGVTQTPRYLIKTRGQQVTLSCSPISGHRSVSWYQQTPGQGLQFLFEYFSETQRNKGNFPGRFSGRQFSNSRSEMNVSTLELGDSALYLCASRTGGAFQETQYFGPGTRLLVL.

The genes are TRBV5-6 and TRBJ2-3; D perhaps matches TRBD2 (6 bases). This CDR3 comprises 16 residues. From germline, CDR1 is SGHDT and CDR2 YYEEEE. The V end lost 4 bases, the J end lost 2 bases, and 17 bases lay between the germline ends. The DNA for the CDR3 is TGTGCCAGCAGCGGTAACCTAGGCGGGGACACAGATACGCAGTATTTT. Translating it yields CASSGNLGGDTDTQYF.

Remarks on this clone: The junction and the germline gene differ at one end; a read error may be behind it. The J gene is TRBJ1-4, the V gene TRBV27; D is unclear. The CDR3 sequence is 13 residues long. CDR1 and CDR2 from the germline V gene are MNHEY and SMNVEV (reference sequence). The DNA of the CDR3 is TGTGCCGGCAGTCCCTCCGAGAGTGAAAAACTGTTTTTT. The encoded protein is CAGSPSESEKLFF.

This chain links TRBV24-1 with TRBJ2-1; D might be TRBD1 (6 bases). The CDR3 is 17 amino acids. The ends were cut back, 4 bases at V and 3 bases at J, with 18 bases in the middle. Germline CDR1 KGHDR, CDR2 SFDVKD. CDR3 in DNA: TGTGCCACCAGTGACCCCCCGGCCAGGGGTTGCTACAATGAGCAGTTCTTC. Protein: CATSDPPARGCYNEQFF.

The chain employs TRBV7-9 and TRBJ2-3, with a possible D match to TRBD1 (6 bases). The CDR3 sequence is 13 residues long. Germline V CDR1 and CDR2: SEHNR, FQNEAQ (reference sequence). The V gene lost 2 bases and the J gene lost 6 bases, with 9 bases spanning the gap. CDR3 nucleotide sequence: TGTGCCAGCAGCTTAACTCAGGGGGATACGCAGTATTTT. The encoded protein is CASSLTQGDTQYF.

Only one count was recorded for this clone. The chain couples TRBV5-6 to TRBJ2-5; D ambiguous. With 2 bases removed from V and 1 base from J, the gap between germline ends came to 9 bases. This CDR3 comprises 14 residues. Germline CDR1 is SGHDT and CDR2 is YYEEEE. CDR3 coding DNA: TGTGCCAGCAGCTTAGTTCAGACCCAAGAGACCCAGTACTTC. It encodes CASSLVQTQETQYF.

The V gene is TRBV5-6, the J gene TRBJ1-3; perhaps TRBD1 as D (6 bases). V gave up 3 bases and J gave up 4 bases, with 11 bases separating them. The CDR3 has 14 amino acids. The germline V gene encodes CDR1 SGHDT and CDR2 YYEEEE. For the CDR3, the DNA is TGTGCCAGCAGCTCACAGGGCGAAGGAAACACCATATATTTT. Protein product: CASSSQGEGNTIYF.

A note on this clone: Germline is not matched at one junction end, which may reflect a read error. The CDR3 region is CASSPGSHQPQHF. CDR3 nucleotide sequence: TGTGCCAGCAGTCCTGGTAGCCATCAGCCCCAGCATTTT. The J gene is TRBJ1-5, the V gene TRBV28; no reliable D call. The CDR3 spans 13 residues. The germline V gene has CDR1 MDHEN and CDR2 SYDVKM.

The genes are TRBV6-5 and TRBJ1-5; a weak D match, TRBD1 (6 bases). Germline V gene data show CDR1 as MNHEY and CDR2 as SVGAGI. The CDR3 is made up of 15 amino acids. V was shortened by 1 base and J by 3 bases, with 10 bases between the two germline ends. The CDR3 sequence: CASSYWAGVNQPQHF. The CDR3 nucleotides read TGTGCCAGCAGTTACTGGGCAGGGGTCAATCAGCCCCAGCATTTT.